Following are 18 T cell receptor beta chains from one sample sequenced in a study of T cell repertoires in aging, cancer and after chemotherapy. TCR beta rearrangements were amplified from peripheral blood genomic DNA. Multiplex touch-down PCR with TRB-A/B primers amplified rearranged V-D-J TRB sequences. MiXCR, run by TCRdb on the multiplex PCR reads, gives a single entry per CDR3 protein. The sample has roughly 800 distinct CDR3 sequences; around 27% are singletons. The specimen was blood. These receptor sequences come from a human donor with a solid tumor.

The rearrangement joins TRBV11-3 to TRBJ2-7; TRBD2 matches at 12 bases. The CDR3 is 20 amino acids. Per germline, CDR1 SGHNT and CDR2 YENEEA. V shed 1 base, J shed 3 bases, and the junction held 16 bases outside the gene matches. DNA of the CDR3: TGTGCCAGCAGCTTAGGAGCTAGCGGGGGGGGCCAGGTTTACGTCTACGAGCAGTACTTC. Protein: CASSLGASGGGQVYVYEQYF.

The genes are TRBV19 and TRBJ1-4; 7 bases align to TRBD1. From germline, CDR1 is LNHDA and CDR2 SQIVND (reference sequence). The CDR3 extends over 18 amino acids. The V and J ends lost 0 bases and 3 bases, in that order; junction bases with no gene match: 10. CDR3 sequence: CASSIDQRRQGPNEKLFF. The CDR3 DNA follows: TGTGCCAGTAGTATAGACCAACGCCGACAGGGACCTAATGAAAAACTGTTTTTT.

The CDR3 is CSARAGGRVDTQYF. CDR3 nucleotide sequence: TGCAGTGCTAGAGCGGGGGGTCGGGTAGATACGCAGTATTTT. The chain employs TRBV20-1 and TRBJ2-3, with 7 bases matching TRBD2. This CDR3 has 14 residues. Germline CDR1 DFQATT, CDR2 SNEGSKA (reference sequence). Germline trimming cut 1 base from V and 5 bases from J; bases unmatched to any gene: 6.

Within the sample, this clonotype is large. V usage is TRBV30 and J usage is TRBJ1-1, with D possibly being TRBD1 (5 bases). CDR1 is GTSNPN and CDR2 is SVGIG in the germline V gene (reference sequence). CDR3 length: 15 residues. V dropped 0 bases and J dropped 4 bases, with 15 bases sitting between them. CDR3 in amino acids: CAWSVQYGGGTEAFF. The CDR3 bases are TGTGCCTGGAGTGTACAATATGGGGGTGGCACTGAAGCTTTCTTT.

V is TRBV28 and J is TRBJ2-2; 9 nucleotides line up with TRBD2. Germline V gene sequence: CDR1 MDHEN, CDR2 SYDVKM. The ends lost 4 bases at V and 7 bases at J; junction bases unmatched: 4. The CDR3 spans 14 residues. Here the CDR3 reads CASSWTSASGELFF. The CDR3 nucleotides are TGTGCCAGCAGTTGGACTAGCGCGAGCGGGGAGCTGTTTTTT.

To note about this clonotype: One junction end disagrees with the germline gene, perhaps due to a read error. The CDR3 coding sequence is TGCGCCAGCAGCCAAGAGTCGGGACCCCGGGAGACCCAGTACTTC. Its protein product is CASSQESGPRETQYF. The chain is built from TRBV11-3 and TRBJ2-5; D may be TRBD1 or TRBD2 (5 bases each). The CDR3 consists of 15 residues. Germline V gene sequence: CDR1 SGHNT, CDR2 YENEEA.

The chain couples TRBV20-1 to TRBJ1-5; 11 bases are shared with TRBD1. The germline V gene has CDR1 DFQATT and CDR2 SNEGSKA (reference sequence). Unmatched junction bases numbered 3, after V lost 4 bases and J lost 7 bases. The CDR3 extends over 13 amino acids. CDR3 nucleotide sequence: TGCAGTGCTACCCGGGACAGGGGGCAGCCCCAGCATTTT. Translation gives CSATRDRGQPQHF.

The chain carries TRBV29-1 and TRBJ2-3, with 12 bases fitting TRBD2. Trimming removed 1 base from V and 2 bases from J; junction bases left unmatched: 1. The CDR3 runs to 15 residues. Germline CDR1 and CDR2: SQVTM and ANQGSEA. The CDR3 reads CSVEGTSGVTDTQYF. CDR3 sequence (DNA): TGCAGCGTTGAAGGGACTAGCGGGGTCACAGATACGCAGTATTTT.

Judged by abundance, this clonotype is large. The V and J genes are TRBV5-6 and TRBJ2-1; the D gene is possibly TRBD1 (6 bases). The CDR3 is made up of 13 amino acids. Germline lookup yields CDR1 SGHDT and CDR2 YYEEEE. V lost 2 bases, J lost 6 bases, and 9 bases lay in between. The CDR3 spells CASSFGTSNEQFF. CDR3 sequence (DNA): TGTGCCAGCAGCTTCGGGACATCCAATGAGCAGTTCTTC.

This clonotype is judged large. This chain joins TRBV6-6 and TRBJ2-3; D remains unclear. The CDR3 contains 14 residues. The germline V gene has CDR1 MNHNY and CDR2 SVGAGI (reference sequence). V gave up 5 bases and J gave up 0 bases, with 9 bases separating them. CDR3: CASSRPDSTDTQYF. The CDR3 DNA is TGTGCCAGCAGTAGGCCGGACAGCACAGATACGCAGTATTTT.

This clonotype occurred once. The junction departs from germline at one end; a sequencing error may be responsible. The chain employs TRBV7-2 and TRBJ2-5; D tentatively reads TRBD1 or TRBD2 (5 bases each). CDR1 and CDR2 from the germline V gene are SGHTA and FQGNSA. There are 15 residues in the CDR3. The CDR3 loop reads CASSPSTGRQENQYF. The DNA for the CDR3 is TGTGCCAGCAGCCCCTCTACGGGGCGGCAAGAGAACCAGTACTTC.

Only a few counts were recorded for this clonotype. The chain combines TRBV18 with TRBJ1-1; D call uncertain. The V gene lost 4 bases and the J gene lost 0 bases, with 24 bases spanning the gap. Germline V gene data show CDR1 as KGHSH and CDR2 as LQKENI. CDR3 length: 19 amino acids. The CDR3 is CASSLSTPFQTRLNTEAFF. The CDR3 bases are TGTGCCAGCTCACTCTCAACGCCCTTCCAGACACGTCTGAACACTGAAGCTTTCTTT.

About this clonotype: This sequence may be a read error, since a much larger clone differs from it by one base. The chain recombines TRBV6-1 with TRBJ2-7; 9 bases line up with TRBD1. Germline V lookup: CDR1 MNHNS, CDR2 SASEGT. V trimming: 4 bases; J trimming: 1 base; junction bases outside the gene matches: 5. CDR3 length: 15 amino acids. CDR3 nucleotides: TGTGCCAGCAGTGGATGGGGACAGGGATCCTACGAGCAGTACTTC. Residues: CASSGWGQGSYEQYF.

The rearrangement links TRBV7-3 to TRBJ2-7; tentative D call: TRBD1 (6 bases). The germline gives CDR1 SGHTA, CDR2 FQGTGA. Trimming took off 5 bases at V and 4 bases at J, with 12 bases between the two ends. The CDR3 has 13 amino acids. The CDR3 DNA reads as TGTGCCAGCAGCAAGGGGACACAATACGAGCAGTACTTC. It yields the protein CASSKGTQYEQYF. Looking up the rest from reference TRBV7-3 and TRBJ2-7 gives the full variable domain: GAGVSQTPSNKVTEKGKYVELRCDPISGHTALYWYRQSLGQGPEFLIYFQGTGAADDSGLPNDRFFAVRPEGSVSTLKIQRTERGDSAVYLCASSKGTQYEQYFGPGTRLTVT.

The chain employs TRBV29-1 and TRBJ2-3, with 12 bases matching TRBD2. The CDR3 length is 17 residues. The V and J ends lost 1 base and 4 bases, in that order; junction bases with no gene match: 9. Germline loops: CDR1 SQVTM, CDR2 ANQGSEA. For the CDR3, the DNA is TGCAGCGTTGAAGGGACTAGCGGGACAGGGTCTCCAGATACGCAGTATTTT. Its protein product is CSVEGTSGTGSPDTQYF.

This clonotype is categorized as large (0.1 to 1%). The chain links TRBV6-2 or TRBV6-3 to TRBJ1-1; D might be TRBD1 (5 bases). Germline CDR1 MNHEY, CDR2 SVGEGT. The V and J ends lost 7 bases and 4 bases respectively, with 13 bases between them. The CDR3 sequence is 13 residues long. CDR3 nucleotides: TGTGCCAGCAAGAAGGGAGGGGCCACTGAAGCTTTCTTT. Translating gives CASKKGGATEAFF.

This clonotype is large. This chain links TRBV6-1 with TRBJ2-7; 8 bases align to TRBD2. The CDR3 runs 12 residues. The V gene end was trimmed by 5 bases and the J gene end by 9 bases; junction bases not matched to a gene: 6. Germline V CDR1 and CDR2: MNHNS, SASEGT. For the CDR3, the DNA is TGTGCCAGCAGTCCCCGGGGGGGGGGGCAGTACTTC. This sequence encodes CASSPRGGGQYF.

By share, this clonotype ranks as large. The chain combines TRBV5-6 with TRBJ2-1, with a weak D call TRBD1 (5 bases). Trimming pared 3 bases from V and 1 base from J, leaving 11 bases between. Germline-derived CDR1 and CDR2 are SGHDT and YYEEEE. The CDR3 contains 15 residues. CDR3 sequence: CASSSPQGSYNEQFF. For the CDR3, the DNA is TGTGCCAGCAGCTCTCCCCAGGGATCCTACAATGAGCAGTTCTTC.